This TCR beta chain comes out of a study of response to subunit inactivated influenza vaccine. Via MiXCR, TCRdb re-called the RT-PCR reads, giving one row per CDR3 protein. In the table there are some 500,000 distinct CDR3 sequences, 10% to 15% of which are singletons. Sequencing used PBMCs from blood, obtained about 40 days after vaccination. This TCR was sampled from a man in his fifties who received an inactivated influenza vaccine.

The DNA of the CDR3 is TGCAGCGTTGTGCAGGGGGCTTCTAGCACAGATACGCAGTATTTT. Amino acid sequence: CSVVQGASSTDTQYF. The chain joins TRBV29-1 to TRBJ2-3; TRBD1 matches 8 bases. J was trimmed by 0 bases and V by 4 bases; bases with no gene match: 6. The CDR3 is 15 residues long. Per germline, CDR1 SQVTM and CDR2 ANQGSEA.